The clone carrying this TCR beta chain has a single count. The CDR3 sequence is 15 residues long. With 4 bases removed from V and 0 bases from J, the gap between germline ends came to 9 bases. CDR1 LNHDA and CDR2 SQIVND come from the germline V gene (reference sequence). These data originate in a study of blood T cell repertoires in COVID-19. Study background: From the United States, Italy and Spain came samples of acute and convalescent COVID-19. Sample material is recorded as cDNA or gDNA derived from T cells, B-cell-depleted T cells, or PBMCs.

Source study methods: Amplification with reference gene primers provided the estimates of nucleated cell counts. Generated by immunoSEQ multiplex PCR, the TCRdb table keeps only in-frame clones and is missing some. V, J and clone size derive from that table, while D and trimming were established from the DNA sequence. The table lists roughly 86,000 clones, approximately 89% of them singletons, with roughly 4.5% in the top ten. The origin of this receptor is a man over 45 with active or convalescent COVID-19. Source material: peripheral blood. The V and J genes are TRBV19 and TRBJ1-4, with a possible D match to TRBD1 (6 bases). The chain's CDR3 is CASSTGDATNEKLFF. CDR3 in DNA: TGTGCCAGTAGTACAGGGGACGCAACTAATGAAAAACTGTTTTTT. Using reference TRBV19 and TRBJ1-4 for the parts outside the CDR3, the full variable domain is DGGITQSPKYLFRKEGQNVTLSCEQNLNHDAMYWYRQDPGQGLRLIYYSQIVNDFQKGDIAEGYSVSREKKESFPLTVTSAQKNPTAFYLCASSTGDATNEKLFFGSGTQLSVL.